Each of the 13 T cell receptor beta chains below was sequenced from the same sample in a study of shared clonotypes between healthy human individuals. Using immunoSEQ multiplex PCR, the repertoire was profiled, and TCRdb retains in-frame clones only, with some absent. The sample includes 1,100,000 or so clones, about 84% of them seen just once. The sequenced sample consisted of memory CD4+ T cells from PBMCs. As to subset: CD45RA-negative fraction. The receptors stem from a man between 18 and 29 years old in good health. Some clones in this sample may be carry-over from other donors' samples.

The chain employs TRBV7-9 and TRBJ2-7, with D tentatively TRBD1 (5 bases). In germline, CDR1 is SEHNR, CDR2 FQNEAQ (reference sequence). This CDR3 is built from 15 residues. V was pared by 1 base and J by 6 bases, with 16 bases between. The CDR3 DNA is TGTGCCAGCAGCTTAGGGCGGACATCGGGTTCCGAGCAGTACTTC. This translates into CASSLGRTSGSEQYF.

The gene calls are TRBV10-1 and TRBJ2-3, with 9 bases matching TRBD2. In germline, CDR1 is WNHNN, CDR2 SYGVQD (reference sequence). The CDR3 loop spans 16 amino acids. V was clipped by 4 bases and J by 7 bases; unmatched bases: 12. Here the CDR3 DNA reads TGCGCCAGCAGTGTACGTGCTAGCGGGAAGTTTTATACGCAGTATTTT. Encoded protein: CASSVRASGKFYTQYF.

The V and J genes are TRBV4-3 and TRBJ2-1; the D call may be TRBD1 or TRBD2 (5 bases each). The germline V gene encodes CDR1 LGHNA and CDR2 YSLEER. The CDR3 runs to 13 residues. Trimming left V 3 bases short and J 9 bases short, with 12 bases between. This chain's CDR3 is CASSQGEGGEQFF. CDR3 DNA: TGCGCCAGCAGCCAGGGGGAAGGAGGTGAGCAGTTCTTC.

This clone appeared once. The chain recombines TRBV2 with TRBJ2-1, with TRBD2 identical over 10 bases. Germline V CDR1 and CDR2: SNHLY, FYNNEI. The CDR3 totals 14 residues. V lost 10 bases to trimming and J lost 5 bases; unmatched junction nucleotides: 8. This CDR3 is CANKREGLHNEQFF. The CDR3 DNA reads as TGTGCCAACAAGCGGGAGGGCCTCCACAATGAGCAGTTCTTC.

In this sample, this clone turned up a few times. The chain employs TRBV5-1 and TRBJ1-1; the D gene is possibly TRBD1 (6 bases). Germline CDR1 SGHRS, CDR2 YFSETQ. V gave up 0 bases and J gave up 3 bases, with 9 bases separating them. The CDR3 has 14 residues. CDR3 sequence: CASSLGTEDTEAFF. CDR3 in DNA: TGCGCCAGCAGCTTGGGGACAGAGGACACTGAAGCTTTCTTT.

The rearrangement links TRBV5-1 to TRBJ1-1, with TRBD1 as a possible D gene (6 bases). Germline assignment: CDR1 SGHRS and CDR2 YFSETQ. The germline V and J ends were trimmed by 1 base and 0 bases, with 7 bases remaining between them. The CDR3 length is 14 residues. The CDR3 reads CASSLTGMNTEAFF. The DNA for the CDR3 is TGCGCCAGCAGCTTGACAGGGATGAACACTGAAGCTTTCTTT. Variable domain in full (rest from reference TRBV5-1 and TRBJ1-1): KAGVTQTPRYLIKTRGQQVTLSCSPISGHRSVSWYQQTPGQGLQFLFEYFSETQRNKGNFPGRFSGRQFSNSRSEMNVSTLELGDSALYLCASSLTGMNTEAFFGQGTRLTVV.

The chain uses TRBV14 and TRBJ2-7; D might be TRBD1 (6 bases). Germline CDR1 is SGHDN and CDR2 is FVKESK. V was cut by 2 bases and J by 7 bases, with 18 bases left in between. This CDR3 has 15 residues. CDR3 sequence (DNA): TGTGCCAGCAGCCAATGGCAGGGGCGGACGGGGGAGCAGTACTTC. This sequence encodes CASSQWQGRTGEQYF.

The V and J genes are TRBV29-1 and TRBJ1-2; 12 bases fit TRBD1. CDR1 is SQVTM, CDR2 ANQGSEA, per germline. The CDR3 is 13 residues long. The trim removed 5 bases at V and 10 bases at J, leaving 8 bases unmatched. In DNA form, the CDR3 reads TGCAGCGTTACCGGGACAGGGGGCCAGGTCTACACCTTC. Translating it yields CSVTGTGGQVYTF.

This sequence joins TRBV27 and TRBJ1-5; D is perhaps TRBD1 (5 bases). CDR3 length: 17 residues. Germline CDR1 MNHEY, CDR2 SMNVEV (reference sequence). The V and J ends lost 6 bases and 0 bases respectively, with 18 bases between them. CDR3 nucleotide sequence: TGTGCCAGCAGCTTAGCGACAGTAAAACATAGCAATCAGCCCCAGCATTTT. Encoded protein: CASSLATVKHSNQPQHF.

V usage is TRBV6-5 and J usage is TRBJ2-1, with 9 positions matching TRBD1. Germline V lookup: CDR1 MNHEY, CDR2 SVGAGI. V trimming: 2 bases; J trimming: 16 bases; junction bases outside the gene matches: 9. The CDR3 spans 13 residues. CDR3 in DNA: TGTGCCAGCAGTTACATAACAGGGGGCGTAGGTTTCTTC. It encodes CASSYITGGVGFF.

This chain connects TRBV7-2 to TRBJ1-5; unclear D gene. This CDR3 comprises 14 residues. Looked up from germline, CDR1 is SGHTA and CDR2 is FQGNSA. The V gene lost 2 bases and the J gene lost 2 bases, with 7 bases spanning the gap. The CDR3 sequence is CASSLFGGNQPQHF. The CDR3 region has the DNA TGTGCCAGCAGCTTATTTGGTGGCAATCAGCCCCAGCATTTT.

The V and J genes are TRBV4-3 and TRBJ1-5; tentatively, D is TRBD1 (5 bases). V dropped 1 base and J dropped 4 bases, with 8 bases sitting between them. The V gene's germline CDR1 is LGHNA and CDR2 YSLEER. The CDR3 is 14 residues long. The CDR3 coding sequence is TGCGCCAGCAGCCAAGCCGCAGGGAATCAGCCCCAGCATTTT. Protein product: CASSQAAGNQPQHF.

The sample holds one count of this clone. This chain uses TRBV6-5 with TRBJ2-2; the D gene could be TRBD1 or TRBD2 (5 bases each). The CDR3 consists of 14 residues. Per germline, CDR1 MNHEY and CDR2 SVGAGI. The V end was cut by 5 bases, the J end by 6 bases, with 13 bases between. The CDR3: CASSRGLHAGELFF. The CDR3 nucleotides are TGTGCCAGCAGTCGGGGCCTACACGCCGGGGAGCTGTTTTTT.